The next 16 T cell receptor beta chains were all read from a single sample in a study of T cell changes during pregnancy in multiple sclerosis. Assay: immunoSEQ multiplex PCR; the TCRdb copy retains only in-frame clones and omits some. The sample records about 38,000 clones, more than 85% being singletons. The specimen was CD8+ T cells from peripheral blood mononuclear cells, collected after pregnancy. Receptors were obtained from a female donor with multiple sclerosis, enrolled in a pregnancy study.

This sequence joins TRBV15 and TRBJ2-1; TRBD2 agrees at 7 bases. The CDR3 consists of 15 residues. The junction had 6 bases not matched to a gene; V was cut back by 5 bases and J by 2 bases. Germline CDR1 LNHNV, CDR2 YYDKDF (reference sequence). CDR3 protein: CATSDRAGPYNEQFF. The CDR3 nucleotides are TGTGCCACCAGCGATCGAGCGGGACCCTACAATGAGCAGTTCTTC.

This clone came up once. Written as DNA, the CDR3 is TGTGCCAGCGCCAGAGGGCCCTCCGATGGCTACACCTTC. Protein product: CASARGPSDGYTF. The V and J genes are TRBV7-3 and TRBJ1-2, with no clear D. V gave up 8 bases and J gave up 6 bases, with 16 bases separating them. This CDR3 is built from 13 residues. From germline, CDR1 is SGHTA and CDR2 FQGTGA.

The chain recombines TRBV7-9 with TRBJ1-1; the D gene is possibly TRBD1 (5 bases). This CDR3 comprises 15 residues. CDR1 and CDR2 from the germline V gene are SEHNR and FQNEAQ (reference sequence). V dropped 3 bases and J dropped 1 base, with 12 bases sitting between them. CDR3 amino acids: CASSFRGNKNTEAFF. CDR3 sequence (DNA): TGTGCCAGCAGCTTCCGGGGGAACAAGAACACTGAAGCTTTCTTT. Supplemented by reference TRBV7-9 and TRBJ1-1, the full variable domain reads DTGVSQNPRHKITKRGQNVTFRCDPISEHNRLYWYRQTLGQGPEFLTYFQNEAQLEKSRLLSDRFSAERPKGSFSTLEIQRTEQGDSAMYLCASSFRGNKNTEAFFGQGTRLTVV.

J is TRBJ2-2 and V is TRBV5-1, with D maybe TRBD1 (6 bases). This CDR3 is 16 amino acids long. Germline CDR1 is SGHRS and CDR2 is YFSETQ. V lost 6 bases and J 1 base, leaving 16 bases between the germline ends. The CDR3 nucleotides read TGCGCCAGCAACCTCTTAGAGGGGGTGAACACCGGGGAGCTGTTTTTT. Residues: CASNLLEGVNTGELFF. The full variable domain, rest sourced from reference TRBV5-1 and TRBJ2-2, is KAGVTQTPRYLIKTRGQQVTLSCSPISGHRSVSWYQQTPGQGLQFLFEYFSETQRNKGNFPGRFSGRQFSNSRSEMNVSTLELGDSALYLCASNLLEGVNTGELFFGEGSRLTVL.

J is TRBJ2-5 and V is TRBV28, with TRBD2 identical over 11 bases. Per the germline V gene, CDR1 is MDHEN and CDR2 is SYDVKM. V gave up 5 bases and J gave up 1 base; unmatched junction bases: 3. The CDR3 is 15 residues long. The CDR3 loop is CASSGLAGLQETQYF. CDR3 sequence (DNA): TGTGCCAGCAGTGGACTAGCGGGTCTCCAAGAGACCCAGTACTTC. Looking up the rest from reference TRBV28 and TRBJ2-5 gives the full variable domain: DVKVTQSSRYLVKRTGEKVFLECVQDMDHENMFWYRQDPGLGLRLIYFSYDVKMKEKGDIPEGYSVSREKKERFSLILESASTNQTSMYLCASSGLAGLQETQYFGPGTRLLVL.

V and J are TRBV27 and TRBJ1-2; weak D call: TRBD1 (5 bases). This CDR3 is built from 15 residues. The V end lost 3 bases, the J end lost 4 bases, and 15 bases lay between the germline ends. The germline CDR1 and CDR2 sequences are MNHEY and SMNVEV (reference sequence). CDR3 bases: TGTGCCAGCAGTTTGTCGCCCCCGGGGGTCTATGGCTACACCTTC. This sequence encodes CASSLSPPGVYGYTF.

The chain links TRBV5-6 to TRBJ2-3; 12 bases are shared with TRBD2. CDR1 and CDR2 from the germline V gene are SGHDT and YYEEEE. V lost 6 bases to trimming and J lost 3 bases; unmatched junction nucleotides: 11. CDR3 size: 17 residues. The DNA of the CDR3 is TGTGCCAGCACCGTGACTAGCGGGAGAACTCGAACAGATACGCAGTATTTT. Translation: CASTVTSGRTRTDTQYF.

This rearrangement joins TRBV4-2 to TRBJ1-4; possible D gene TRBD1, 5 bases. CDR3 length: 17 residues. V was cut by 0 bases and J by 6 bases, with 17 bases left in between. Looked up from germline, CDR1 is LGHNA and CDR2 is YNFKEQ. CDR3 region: CASSQEDPGTGDEKLFF. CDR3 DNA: TGTGCCAGCAGCCAAGAAGACCCGGGGACGGGGGATGAAAAACTGTTTTTT.

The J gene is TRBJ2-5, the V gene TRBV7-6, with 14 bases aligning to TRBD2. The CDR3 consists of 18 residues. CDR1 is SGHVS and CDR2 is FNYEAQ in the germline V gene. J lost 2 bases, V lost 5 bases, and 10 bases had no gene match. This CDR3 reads CASSPRLAGGSGQETQYF. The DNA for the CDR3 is TGTGCCAGCAGCCCACGACTAGCGGGGGGGTCCGGGCAAGAGACCCAGTACTTC.

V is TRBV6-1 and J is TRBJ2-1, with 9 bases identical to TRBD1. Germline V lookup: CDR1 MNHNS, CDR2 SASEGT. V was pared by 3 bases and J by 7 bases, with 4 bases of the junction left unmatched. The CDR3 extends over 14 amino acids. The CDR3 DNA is TGTGCCAGCAGTGATGGACAGGGGTGGAATGAGCAGTTCTTC. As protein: CASSDGQGWNEQFF.

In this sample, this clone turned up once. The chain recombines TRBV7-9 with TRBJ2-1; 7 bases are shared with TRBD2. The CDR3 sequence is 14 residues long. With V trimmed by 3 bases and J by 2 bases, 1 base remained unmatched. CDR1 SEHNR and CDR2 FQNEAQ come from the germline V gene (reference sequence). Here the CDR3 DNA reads TGTGCCAGCAGCTTTGGACTAGCCTACAATGAGCAGTTCTTC. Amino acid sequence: CASSFGLAYNEQFF.

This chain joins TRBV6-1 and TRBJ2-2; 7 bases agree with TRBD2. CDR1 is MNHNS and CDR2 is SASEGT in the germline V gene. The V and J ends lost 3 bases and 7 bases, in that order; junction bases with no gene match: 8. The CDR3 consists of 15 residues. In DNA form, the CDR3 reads TGTGCCAGCAGTGAGGGCCTAGCGGAAGTCGGGGAGCTGTTTTTT. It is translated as CASSEGLAEVGELFF.

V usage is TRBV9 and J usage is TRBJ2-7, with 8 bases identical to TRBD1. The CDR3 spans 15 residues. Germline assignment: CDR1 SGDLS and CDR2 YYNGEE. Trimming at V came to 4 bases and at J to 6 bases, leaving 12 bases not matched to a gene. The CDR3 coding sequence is TGTGCCAGCAGCCCGCACCCCGGACAGGGCGGCGAGCAGTACTTC. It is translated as CASSPHPGQGGEQYF. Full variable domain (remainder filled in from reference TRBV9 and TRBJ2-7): DSGVTQTPKHLITATGQRVTLRCSPRSGDLSVYWYQQSLDQGLQFLIQYYNGEERAKGNILERFSAQQFPDLHSELNLSSLELGDSALYFCASSPHPGQGGEQYFGPGTRLTVT.

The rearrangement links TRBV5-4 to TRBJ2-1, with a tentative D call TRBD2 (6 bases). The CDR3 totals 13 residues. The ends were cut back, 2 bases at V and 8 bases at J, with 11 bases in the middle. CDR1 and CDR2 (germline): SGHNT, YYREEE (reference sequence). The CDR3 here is CASSFGASDEQFF. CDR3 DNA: TGTGCCAGCAGCTTTGGGGCTAGCGATGAGCAGTTCTTC.

CDR3 amino acids: CAWSETIWTDSSPLHF. CDR3 sequence (DNA): TGTGCCTGGAGTGAGACCATATGGACAGATAGTTCACCCCTCCACTTT. V is TRBV30 and J is TRBJ1-6; perhaps TRBD1 as D (6 bases). Germline lookup yields CDR1 GTSNPN and CDR2 SVGIG (reference sequence). There are 16 residues in the CDR3. Trimming removed 1 base at V and 9 bases at J, with 19 bases between. The variable domain in full, with the rest retrieved from reference TRBV30 and TRBJ1-6, is SQTIHQWPATLVQPVGSPLSLECTVEGTSNPNLYWYRQAAGRGLQLLFYSVGIGQISSEVPQNLSASRPQDRQFILSSKKLLLSDSGFYLCAWSETIWTDSSPLHFGNGTRLTVT.

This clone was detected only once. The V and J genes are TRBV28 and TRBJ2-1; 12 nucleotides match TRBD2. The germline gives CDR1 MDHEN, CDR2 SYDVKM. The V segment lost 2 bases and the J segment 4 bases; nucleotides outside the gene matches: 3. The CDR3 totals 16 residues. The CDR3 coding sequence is TGTGCCAGCAGTTTAAACCTAGCGGGAGGGTACAATGAGCAGTTCTTC. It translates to CASSLNLAGGYNEQFF.